This TCR beta chain derives from a study of shared clonotypes between healthy human individuals. Naive CD8 cells comprised CD45RO-negative, CCR7-positively selected cells, excluding terminally differentiated effector memory CD45RA+ cells. The assay was immunoSEQ multiplex PCR, and TCRdb's table has in-frame clones only and misses some. The sample contains roughly 2.1 million clones, 85% to 95% of which appear only once. The CDR3 has 15 amino acids. CDR1 LGHNA and CDR2 YSLEER come from the germline V gene. V was pared by 0 bases and J by 6 bases, with 6 bases of the junction left unmatched. The V gene is TRBV4-3, the J gene TRBJ2-7, with 9 bases aligning to TRBD1. The clonotype comes from a man younger than 35 in good health. Some clones in this sample may be carry-over from other donors' samples. Material for sequencing was naive CD8+ T cells from PBMCs. CDR3 DNA sequence: TGCGCCAGCAGCCAAGAAGGGACAGGGTTGGGCGAGCAGTACTTC. Translating gives CASSQEGTGLGEQYF.